The T cell receptor beta chain under discussion was sequenced for a study of vaccination effects on CD4 cells after COVID-19. Study conclusions and caveats: Only a few convalescent patients and no early post-infection timepoints featured in the study.

Following culture for roughly 10 days, CD4+ T cells were isolated. Each participant received a vaccine that was either BNT162b2 or mRNA-1273, given as two doses. On day 3 and again on day 7, half the medium was replaced with IL-2 medium. Sequencing was performed with immunoSEQ multiplex PCR; in TCRdb, only in-frame clones are kept and a portion is missing. The table lists around 50,000 clones, about 70% of them singletons. In regard to this clone: The antigen is not known.

The CDR3 loop spans 16 amino acids. The trim removed 3 bases at V and 2 bases at J, leaving 6 bases unmatched. CDR1 and CDR2 (germline): SGDLS, YYNGEE. This chain links TRBV9 with TRBJ2-5, with 11 bases identical to TRBD2. The TCR sequence derives from a human donor who received a COVID-19 vaccine. The specimen comprised CD4+ T cells from PBMCs cultured without peptide, sampled after COVID-19 vaccination. In DNA, the CDR3 is TGTGCCAGCAGCGCCCTCGGGACTAGCGGACAAGAGACCCAGTACTTC. Protein: CASSALGTSGQETQYF.